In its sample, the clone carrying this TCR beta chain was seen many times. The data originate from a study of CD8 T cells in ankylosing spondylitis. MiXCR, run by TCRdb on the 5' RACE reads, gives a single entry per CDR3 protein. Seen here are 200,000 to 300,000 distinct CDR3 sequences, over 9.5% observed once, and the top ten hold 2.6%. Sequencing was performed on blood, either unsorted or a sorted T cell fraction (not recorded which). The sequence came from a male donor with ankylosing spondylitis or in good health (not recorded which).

The CDR3 region has the DNA TGTGCCATCCCAAAAGACGGGAACACCGGGGAGCTGTTTTTT. Translated: CAIPKDGNTGELFF. The chain uses TRBV10-3 and TRBJ2-2; D is uncertain. There are 14 residues in the CDR3. CDR1 is ENHRY, CDR2 SYGVKD, per germline. V was cut by 8 bases and J by 1 base, with 11 bases left in between.